The rows below give T cell receptor beta chains drawn from one sample of a study of blood T cell repertoires in COVID-19. Profiling relied on immunoSEQ multiplex PCR, and the TCRdb table lists in-frame clones only, not all of them. The table shows approximately 500,000 clones, with approximately 88% occurring only once. Material for sequencing was peripheral blood. Receptor source: a woman aged 50 to 60 with COVID-19, enrolled during active disease. Each CDR3 is given with its conserved first and last residue. Each record gives: V gene, clone size, J gene, D gene, CDR3 DNA, CDR3 protein. D genes are given only for firm matches. Clone size is shown for a subset of rows, as once, few, many or a class of expanded clone.

>TRBV19|once|TRBJ1-2|-
TGTGCCAGTAGTATAGATCGGGAGGAGAGCTACACCTTC
CASSIDREESYTF
>TRBV7-3|-|TRBJ1-1|TRBD1
TGTGCCAGCAGCTCTGTACTTTTAGCCGGGACAGGGCCCACTGAAGCTTTCTTT
CASSSVLLAGTGPTEAFF
>TRBV7-2|-|TRBJ1-5|-
TGTGCCAGCCTCCTGTCCAGTGGCGGGGAACAGCCCCAGCATTTT
CASLLSSGGEQPQHF
>TRBV19|-|TRBJ1-5|TRBD1
TGTGCCAGTAGTATGACAGGGTCTTATAGCAATCAGCCCCAGCATTTT
CASSMTGSYSNQPQHF
>TRBV27|-|TRBJ2-5|-
TGTGCCAGCAGTTTCTCCTGGCAGGGTCAAGAGACCCAGTACTTC
CASSFSWQGQETQYF
>TRBV7-9|-|TRBJ2-2|-
TGTGCCAGCGCGGCAGGGAATTACGGGGAGCTGTTTTTT
CASAAGNYGELFF
>TRBV2|-|TRBJ2-4|-
TGTGCCAGCAACAACAGGGATCAGTCGTACTTC
CASNNRDQSYF
>TRBV6-1|-|TRBJ2-7|-
TGTGCCAGCAGTGATAGGGGCAGGGGCTACGAGCAGTACTTC
CASSDRGRGYEQYF
>TRBV7-2|-|TRBJ2-1|TRBD2
TGTGCCAGCAGCTTATATATCGGGGGGGCCCATGAGCAGTTCTTC
CASSLYIGGAHEQFF
>TRBV7-3|once|TRBJ1-2|-
TGTGCCAGCAGCTTATCCCCATTCCGGGACATAGCTTTC
CASSLSPFRDIAF
>TRBV9|-|TRBJ2-5|TRBD2
TGTGCCAGCAGCGGAGCTAGCGGGGCCCAAGAGACCCAGTACTTC
CASSGASGAQETQYF
>TRBV5-4|-|TRBJ2-7|-
TGTGCCAGCAGCTTGGGGGTCGGGGTCCCCTACGAGCAGTACTTC
CASSLGVGVPYEQYF
>TRBV2|-|TRBJ1-1|-
TGTGCCAGCAGTGATAGGAGGGGAGTGGCTGAAGCTTTCTTT
CASSDRRGVAEAFF
>TRBV5-5|-|TRBJ2-4|-
TGTGCCAGCAGCTTCCCCGAATCAGGGCTTGGCAAAAACATTCAGTACTTC
CASSFPESGLGKNIQYF
>TRBV6-6|-|TRBJ1-6|-
TGTGCCAGCAGACTTGATCCAGGGGCTCTAGATTCACCCCTCCACTTT
CASRLDPGALDSPLHF
>TRBV30|-|TRBJ1-4|-
TGTGCCTGGACCTCCGACAGTCTTAATGAAAAACTGTTTTTT
CAWTSDSLNEKLFF